What follows describes a single TCR beta chain. The antigen it binds to is not known. No qualities accompany the bases; no much larger clone lies one base away. The CDR3 runs 13 amino acids, cysteine and phenylalanine included. The retained sequence is limited to the CDR3, 39 bases, with the frame set at the first base. Per the germline V gene, SGHAT is the CDR1 and FQNNGV is the CDR2. V is clipped by 3 bases and J by 7 bases, and the sequence between their germline boundaries is 7 bases long. These data originate in a study of long-term antiretroviral therapy in people with HIV (dated by TCRdb to between 2020 and 2023). Describing the broader study: Collection of the earliest samples took place about a decade ahead of the 2015 WHO recommendation for immediate ART, at a time when ART was typically delayed until CD4 counts fell. No cross-contamination during QIAcube processing turned up in test extractions that ran a monoclonal T-cell line alongside around 32 polyclonal samples. From 30 adults with confirmed HIV infection, the cohort provided under 250 cryopreserved PBMC samples, gathered serially across a mean of around six years (range 1-12). About 40% of the 30 participants with HIV were female. A retrospective serial study tested whether ART initiation and durable HIV suppression were associated with changes in peripheral blood TRB repertoire composition and diversity.

The research as a whole found: Because PBMC availability was limited, only the TCR beta chain was sequenced, with no alpha chain pairing. Narrower CDR3 length ranges were observed in HIV repertoires than in controls, and an antigen-experienced repertoire with only a slight naive shift after ART was suggested by the network structure. At every time point, the repertoire was dominated by expanded TRB clones first identified before ART initiation, although this dominance fluctuated and, in many PLHIV, declined after ART. Because pre-ART samples had limited cell numbers, unsorted PBMC were profiled rather than sorted CD4+ and CD8+ T cells. Inferences about post-ART repertoire changes were limited because no data were available on ART adherence, viral resistance or therapy changes. Samples dated from 2004 to 2017, and the ART regimens used may be less effective than current ones. A significant increase in TRB diversity was found to be associated with ART initiation, although TRB diversity was observed to remain significantly below that of transplant donor controls even after long-term ART.

Sequencing of the TRB variable region was done with the immunoSEQ hsTCRB v3.0 assay at survey level resolution. The targeted TRB sequencing depth was 40,000-50,000 T-cell genomes per sample. TRB libraries were pooled and sequenced on an Illumina MiSeq using a v3 150-cycle kit. Concerning the study's data processing: Analysis of repertoires was carried out in R inside a reproducible Nextflow workflow spanning QC, data transformation and analysis. LymphoSeq2, an R package for exploring AIRR-Seq data, was used to implement the custom analyses. After excluding a handful of samples that yielded fewer than 5000 total TRB sequences, 150 to 200 HIV repertoires remained for analysis. Among the 180 to 200 retained HIV repertoires, some 60 were collected before ART initiation and roughly 130 were collected after ART initiation. Repertoires were downsampled to 5000 TRB nucleotide sequences, with summary statistics averaged over 100 downsampling iterations. Only TRB sequences with CDR3 regions of at least seven amino acids were retained for analysis. Diversity was assessed using a clonality score derived from Shannon entropy and using the Gini coefficient. In the repertoire networks, any two of the top 5000 CDR3 amino acid sequences were connected whenever the two sequences differed by an edit distance of one. Antigen specificity groups and MHC restriction were predicted for TRB CDR3 amino acid sequences with GLIPH2. Known CMV, EBV, HIV or tissue antigen associations were flagged by matching CDR3 amino acid sequences against VDJdb and McPAS-TCR. Pre-ART, post-ART and control groups were compared with Wilcoxon signed-rank tests and Holm-Bonferroni correction. TCRdb re-hosts the immuneACCESS table, in-frame sequences only. Its copies lack some clones; in the studies checked, an unresolved V gene accounts for under half of them, and the cause for the rest is not known. V and J calls plus clone size are reproduced from that table; the DNA served to infer D and trimming. The sample table records tens of thousands of clones; approximately 80% of these occur just once. The leading ten clones occupy 10% to 15% of the sample.

Inclusion was restricted to participants for whom at least one PBMC sample before ART initiation and at least two post-ART samples were available. Every participant with HIV received treatment in the United States of America. Before DNA extraction, cryopreserved samples of about 0.95-10 million PBMC were thawed and then washed. At the time of the earliest PBMC sample, participants with HIV were aged between roughly 23 and 60 years. Each participant contributed PBMC samples from 1-4 timepoints before ART initiation and 2-8 timepoints after ART initiation, with a median of 7 samples. Serial HIV viral load, CD4+ T-cell count, ART history and demographic data were obtained for every participant. Genomic DNA was extracted from unsorted PBMC with a Qiagen kit on a QIAcube, with processing performed in batches of 12 samples.

This clonotype was sampled from a man younger than 30 with HIV. The material was unsorted PBMCs, obtained 0.3 years after starting antiretroviral therapy. The sequence is built from TRBV11-2 and TRBJ1-6; the D gene identity is not certain. The DNA sequence is TGTGCCAGCAGCTTGACAAACAATTCACCCCTCCACTTT. This is translated as CASSLTNNSPLHF. This CDR3, with the reference TRBV11-2 and TRBJ1-6 proteins standing in past its ends, gives the full variable domain EAGVAQSPRYKIIEKRQSVAFWCNPISGHATLYWYQQILGQGPKLLIQFQNNGVVDDSQLPKDRFSAERLKGVDSTLKIQPAKLEDSAVYLCASSLTNNSPLHFGNGTRLTVT.